Following are 27 T cell receptor beta chains from one sample sequenced in a study of blood T cells in healthy people across ages. A second PCR, run for about 7 to 11 cycles, used a sample-barcoded 5' primer plus a J-beta primer mix. TCRdb re-called the 5' RACE reads with MiXCR, one entry per CDR3 protein. Here the sample spans over a million distinct CDR3 sequences, more than 35% being singletons. Source material: blood. The source of these receptors is a woman between 55 and 75 years old in good health.

This clonotype was detected a few times. This sequence joins TRBV27 and TRBJ1-2; 8 nucleotides agree with TRBD1. Germline CDR1 MNHEY, CDR2 SMNVEV (reference sequence). CDR3 length: 15 residues. With V trimmed by 2 bases and J by 3 bases, 5 bases remained unmatched. The CDR3 loop reads CASSLGQGTDYGYTF. The DNA of the CDR3 is TGTGCCAGCAGTTTAGGACAGGGTACGGACTATGGCTACACCTTC.

The sample holds many counts of this clonotype. The V gene is TRBV3-1, the J gene TRBJ2-5, with 7 bases that match TRBD2. The J segment lost 4 bases and the V segment lost 0 bases, leaving 5 bases of the junction unmatched. Germline CDR1 is LGHDT and CDR2 is YNNKEL (reference sequence). This CDR3 comprises 15 residues. Here the CDR3 DNA reads TGTGCCAGCAGCCAAGATCCTCTAGCGGTAGAGACCCAGTACTTC. It yields the protein CASSQDPLAVETQYF.

This clonotype was observed a handful of times. J is TRBJ2-1 and V is TRBV7-2, with D perhaps matching TRBD2 (6 bases). Germline CDR1 is SGHTA and CDR2 is FQGNSA. Trimming shortened V by 3 bases and J by 10 bases, and 7 bases separated the two germline ends. The CDR3 is made up of 11 amino acids. The CDR3 is CASSFGLEQFF. The CDR3 DNA sequence: TGTGCCAGCAGCTTCGGACTAGAGCAGTTCTTC.

This chain uses TRBV12-3 or TRBV12-4 with TRBJ1-5; tentatively, D is TRBD1 (6 bases). CDR3 length: 16 amino acids. Trimming shortened V by 3 bases and J by 2 bases, and 14 bases separated the two germline ends. Here the CDR3 DNA reads TGTGCCAGCAGTTTTGCGCCAGGGGTGCGCAATCAGCCCCAGCATTTT. Its translation is CASSFAPGVRNQPQHF.

The chain joins TRBV20-1 to TRBJ2-1, with D maybe TRBD2 (6 bases). CDR1 is DFQATT and CDR2 is SNEGSKA in the germline V gene (reference sequence). V gave up 3 bases and J gave up 10 bases, with 19 bases separating them. The CDR3 covers 14 residues. The CDR3: CSARAALAHAEQFF. CDR3 DNA: TGCAGTGCTAGGGCCGCTCTAGCGCACGCGGAGCAGTTCTTC.

The count of this clonotype is one. This may come from a read error, since a much larger clone is one base off. J is TRBJ2-7 and V is TRBV10-3; D gene ambiguous. The germline V gene encodes CDR1 ENHRY and CDR2 SYGVKD. This CDR3 is 11 amino acids long. DNA of the CDR3: TGTGCCACCAGTGAATCCTACGAGCAGTACTTC. Translated: CATSESYEQYF.

This clonotype has only a few counts. The rearrangement joins TRBV27 to TRBJ2-5; possibly TRBD1 for D (5 bases). V gave up 3 bases and J gave up 5 bases, with 16 bases separating them. The CDR3 has 15 amino acids. CDR1 and CDR2 (germline): MNHEY, SMNVEV (reference sequence). The CDR3 reads CASSFRAGRLETQYF. The CDR3 DNA follows: TGTGCCAGCAGTTTTCGGGCAGGGCGTTTGGAGACCCAGTACTTC.

A few counts support this clonotype. This chain links TRBV27 with TRBJ1-2, with D hard to call. Trimming removed 5 bases from V and 6 bases from J, with 13 bases in between. Germline V gene data show CDR1 as MNHEY and CDR2 as SMNVEV (reference sequence). This CDR3 contains 13 residues. CDR3 sequence: CASSPSPGNGYTF. As DNA, the CDR3 is TGTGCCAGCAGTCCGTCCCCGGGAAATGGCTACACCTTC.

This clonotype has a handful of counts. The chain links TRBV29-1 to TRBJ1-1, with a possible D match to TRBD1 (6 bases). Trimming shortened V by 1 base and J by 5 bases, and 11 bases separated the two germline ends. Germline CDR1 reads SQVTM; CDR2 reads ANQGSEA. There are 13 residues in the CDR3. CDR3 DNA: TGCAGCGTTGAAGGGCACAGGGTGACTGAAGCTTTCTTT. It yields the protein CSVEGHRVTEAFF.

The rearrangement joins TRBV15 to TRBJ2-1; the match to TRBD2 covers 9 bases. CDR1 is LNHNV, CDR2 YYDKDF, per germline (reference sequence). Trimming took 0 bases from V and 12 from J; bases not matched to a gene: 9. CDR3 length: 15 amino acids. CDR3 coding DNA: TGTGCCACCAGCAGAGAGGCTAGCGGGATAATACTGCAGTTCTTC. Amino acid sequence: CATSREASGIILQFF.

The rearrangement joins TRBV20-1 to TRBJ2-3; D call uncertain. The CDR3 is made up of 13 amino acids. Germline CDR1 is DFQATT and CDR2 is SNEGSKA (reference sequence). V lost 2 bases and J lost 2, with 8 bases in between. CDR3 nucleotide sequence: TGCAGTGCTAGATCTCGGGCCACAGATACGCAGTATTTT. The encoded protein is CSARSRATDTQYF.

V gene TRBV6-6 combines with J gene TRBJ1-5; D not resolved. This CDR3 has 12 residues. Looked up from germline, CDR1 is MNHNY and CDR2 is SVGAGI (reference sequence). V was pared by 10 bases and J by 4 bases, with 11 bases between. The CDR3 DNA is TGTGCCACTAGCCCTGTTAATCAGCCCCAGCATTTT. Translation gives CATSPVNQPQHF.

CDR3 residues: CASSTLSETQYF. DNA of the CDR3: TGTGCCAGCAGCACCCTCTCAGAGACCCAGTACTTC. The chain employs TRBV3-1 and TRBJ2-5; D unresolved. V was trimmed by 5 bases and J by 4 bases, leaving 8 bases between them. There are 12 residues in the CDR3. Germline assignment: CDR1 LGHDT and CDR2 YNNKEL (reference sequence).

The chain employs TRBV11-3 and TRBJ2-5, with 9 nucleotides matching TRBD1. CDR3 size: 15 residues. Per the germline V gene, CDR1 is SGHNT and CDR2 is YENEEA. Trimming cost V 5 bases and J 2 bases; bases outside gene matches: 6. CDR3 amino acids: CASSRGQGKQETQYF. The CDR3 coding sequence is TGTGCCAGCAGCCGAGGACAGGGGAAGCAAGAGACCCAGTACTTC.

J is TRBJ2-7 and V is TRBV14; D not certain. The germline CDR1 and CDR2 sequences are SGHDN and FVKESK. V was shortened by 1 base and J by 5 bases, with 18 bases between the two germline ends. This CDR3 is 16 amino acids long. CDR3 nucleotide sequence: TGTGCCAGCAGCCAAGCTTATGGGTCGGGCGTCCACGAGCAGTACTTC. It encodes CASSQAYGSGVHEQYF.

This clonotype was observed once. The rearrangement joins TRBV3-1 to TRBJ1-2; D might be TRBD1 (5 bases). Germline V gene data show CDR1 as LGHDT and CDR2 as YNNKEL (reference sequence). The ends were cut back, 0 bases at V and 4 bases at J, with 15 bases in the middle. CDR3 length equals 16 residues. The CDR3, as DNA: TGTGCCAGCAGCCAAGATCGTCGGGGCCAGATCTATGGCTACACCTTC. The encoded protein is CASSQDRRGQIYGYTF.

The chain is built from TRBV6-5 and TRBJ2-3; possible D gene TRBD1, 5 bases. Germline V CDR1 and CDR2: MNHEY, SVGAGI. The length of the CDR3 is 19 residues. V was shortened by 0 bases and J by 2 bases, with 21 bases between the two germline ends. DNA for the CDR3: TGTGCCAGCAGTTACTCGATTGGAACAGGCGTCGGGTACACAGATACGCAGTATTTT. Protein: CASSYSIGTGVGYTDTQYF.

The V gene is TRBV23-1, the J gene TRBJ2-7; 7 positions agree with TRBD2. TRBV23-1 belongs to the ORF category, with a function that is uncertain. The J segment lost 1 base and the V segment lost 6 bases, leaving 9 bases of the junction unmatched. The CDR3 totals 15 residues. The CDR3 DNA reads as TGCGCCAGCAGGGGAGGGACTCCAGTTTCCTACGAGCAGTACTTC. Its protein is CASRGGTPVSYEQYF.

V and J are TRBV7-3 and TRBJ1-1, with 11 bases aligning to TRBD1. The V gene's germline CDR1 is SGHTA and CDR2 FQGTGA. The CDR3 is made up of 15 amino acids. Trimming removed 4 bases from V and 3 bases from J; junction bases left unmatched: 4. The CDR3 sequence is CASSYGQGADTEAFF. The CDR3 nucleotides read TGTGCCAGCAGCTATGGACAGGGGGCAGACACTGAAGCTTTCTTT.

This chain's CDR3 is CASSPVGGNTTQETQYF. The DNA of the CDR3 is TGTGCCAGCAGCCCCGTGGGGGGGAACACCACACAAGAGACCCAGTACTTC. The chain employs TRBV21-1 and TRBJ2-5; the table gives TRBD1 as D, unverified against the DNA. TRBV21-1 is shown as a pseudogene. The CDR3 has 17 residues.

This chain joins TRBV7-2 and TRBJ2-3; a weak D match, TRBD1 (6 bases). In germline, CDR1 is SGHTA, CDR2 FQGNSA. The CDR3 covers 18 residues. Trimming shortened V by 5 bases and J by 2 bases, and 23 bases separated the two germline ends. The DNA of the CDR3 is TGTGCCAGCAGCACCAGACTACAGGGCCGAGAGATCACAGATACGCAGTATTTT. Translated: CASSTRLQGREITDTQYF.

This chain uses TRBV20-1 with TRBJ2-5; D is unclear. The CDR3 has 12 residues. Trimming removed 1 base at V and 5 bases at J, with 8 bases between. Germline V lookup: CDR1 DFQATT, CDR2 SNEGSKA (reference sequence). The CDR3 sequence is CSARGAGETQYF. The CDR3 nucleotides read TGCAGTGCTAGAGGGGCCGGGGAGACCCAGTACTTC.

This chain connects TRBV3-1 to TRBJ2-1; D may be TRBD2 (6 bases). The V end was cut by 0 bases, the J end by 2 bases, with 11 bases between. CDR1 is LGHDT and CDR2 is YNNKEL in the germline V gene (reference sequence). This CDR3 contains 16 residues. In DNA form, the CDR3 reads TGTGCCAGCAGCCAAGACGTGGGGGGAGCCTACAATGAGCAGTTCTTC. Protein: CASSQDVGGAYNEQFF.

V gene TRBV29-1 combines with J gene TRBJ2-7; tentatively, D is TRBD1 or TRBD2 (5 bases each). Germline V gene data show CDR1 as SQVTM and CDR2 as ANQGSEA. V lost 5 bases, J lost 2 bases, and 13 bases lay in between. This CDR3 comprises 13 residues. CDR3 bases: TGCAGCGTTTCCGGGACCAATACCTACGAGCAGTACTTC. Translation: CSVSGTNTYEQYF.

The V and J genes are TRBV20-1 and TRBJ1-2; 10 bases are shared with TRBD1. The CDR3 covers 13 residues. The germline gives CDR1 DFQATT, CDR2 SNEGSKA (reference sequence). J gave up 3 bases and V 6 bases, and 4 bases lay outside the gene matches. CDR3 nucleotides: TGCAGTGCGCCGACAGGGGGCGACTATGGCTACACCTTC. Amino acids: CSAPTGGDYGYTF.

The rearrangement links TRBV20-1 to TRBJ2-1, with TRBD2 matching over 11 bases. There are 17 residues in the CDR3. V shed 0 bases, J shed 8 bases, and the junction held 12 bases outside the gene matches. The germline V gene has CDR1 DFQATT and CDR2 SNEGSKA (reference sequence). CDR3 protein: CSAREVAGGPSIDEQFF. CDR3 coding DNA: TGCAGTGCTAGAGAAGTAGCGGGAGGGCCCTCGATAGATGAGCAGTTCTTC.

V and J are TRBV3-1 and TRBJ2-5; no clear D. CDR3 length equals 12 residues. The V gene lost 0 bases and the J gene lost 11 bases, with 10 bases spanning the gap. The germline V gene encodes CDR1 LGHDT and CDR2 YNNKEL (reference sequence). This CDR3 is CASSQEWNEQYF. The CDR3 coding sequence is TGTGCCAGCAGCCAAGAGTGGAATGAGCAGTACTTC.